The 28 T cell receptor beta chains in this list originate from one sample, sequenced in a study of brain T cells in children with intractable seizures. Profiled with immunoSEQ multiplex PCR; TCRdb holds only in-frame clones, not every one. The sample includes around 340,000 clones, 93% of them seen just once. The time point here: blood from clinic visit 5 months post-surgery; TSC patient then seizure free. The material sequenced was peripheral blood, taken less than 6 months after surgery. All receptors derive from a boy in the first two years of life with tuberous sclerosis and intractable seizures.

This clone showed up just once. The genes are TRBV6-5 and TRBJ2-1; 9 bases map to TRBD1. The CDR3 contains 14 residues. Trimming took 6 bases from V and 9 from J; bases not matched to a gene: 9. The V gene's germline CDR1 is MNHEY and CDR2 SVGAGI. The CDR3 region has the DNA TGTGCCAGCAGGATGGACAGGGGCCGGGCTGAGCAGTTCTTC. It specifies CASRMDRGRAEQFF.

The CDR3: CASSASQGGYGYTF. In DNA, the CDR3 is TGTGCCAGCAGCGCTTCACAGGGCGGCTATGGCTACACCTTC. This chain uses TRBV9 with TRBJ1-2; a weak D match, TRBD1 (6 bases). Germline V gene lookup returns CDR1 SGDLS and CDR2 YYNGEE. The CDR3 extends over 14 amino acids. Trimming stripped 3 bases from V and 4 bases from J, with 13 bases between.

The CDR3 is CASSLDRGRTTEAFF. As DNA, the CDR3 is TGCGCCAGCAGCCTGGACAGGGGGCGGACGACTGAAGCTTTCTTT. The V call is TRBV5-1, the J call TRBJ1-1, with TRBD1 identical over 11 bases. The V segment lost 4 bases and the J segment 5 bases; nucleotides outside the gene matches: 7. CDR1 and CDR2 (germline): SGHRS, YFSETQ. CDR3 length: 15 amino acids.

This clone came up a few times. The chain employs TRBV29-1 and TRBJ1-5; 10 bases agree with TRBD1. Germline CDR1 and CDR2: SQVTM and ANQGSEA. The junction had 7 bases not matched to a gene; V was cut back by 6 bases and J by 8 bases. The CDR3 sequence is 13 residues long. The CDR3 nucleotides are TGCAGCGTCCCGGGACAGGGGATTAAGCCCCAGCATTTT. Encoded protein: CSVPGQGIKPQHF.

The chain links TRBV20-1 to TRBJ2-3; D is ambiguous. The CDR3 has 13 residues. Germline V gives CDR1 DFQATT, CDR2 SNEGSKA (reference sequence). Trimming took 3 bases from V and 1 from J, leaving 8 bases between them. The CDR3 sequence is CSASSWGTDTQYF. The CDR3 nucleotides read TGCAGTGCTAGTTCCTGGGGCACAGATACGCAGTATTTT.

The V and J genes are TRBV15 and TRBJ2-4; perhaps TRBD2 as D (6 bases). Germline V gives CDR1 LNHNV, CDR2 YYDKDF (reference sequence). CDR3 length equals 12 residues. The ends were cut back, 8 bases at V and 8 bases at J, with 13 bases in the middle. CDR3 amino acids: CATGGWKDIQYF. The DNA of the CDR3 is TGTGCCACCGGGGGGTGGAAGGACATTCAGTACTTC.

The rearrangement uses TRBV27 and TRBJ2-3, with unresolved D. This CDR3 contains 13 residues. The ends were cut back, 2 bases at V and 4 bases at J, with 7 bases in the middle. CDR1 is MNHEY, CDR2 SMNVEV, per germline (reference sequence). The CDR3 nucleotides read TGTGCCAGCAGTTTAATCTCGTCAGATACGCAGTATTTT. Its translation: CASSLISSDTQYF.

The genes are TRBV30 and TRBJ2-1, with D possibly being TRBD1 (5 bases). CDR3 length equals 11 residues. V was shortened by 4 bases and J by 7 bases, with 8 bases between the two germline ends. Germline V gene lookup returns CDR1 GTSNPN and CDR2 SVGIG (reference sequence). The CDR3 loop is CAWTGRNEQFF. CDR3 bases: TGTGCCTGGACAGGGCGGAATGAGCAGTTCTTC.

V and J are TRBV25-1 and TRBJ2-1; no clear D. The CDR3 covers 18 residues. From germline, CDR1 is MGHDK and CDR2 SYGVNS. The ends were cut back, 6 bases at V and 0 bases at J, with 21 bases in the middle. The CDR3 DNA follows: TGTGCCAGCAGGGGGTCGGTAAATTATCAAAGCTCCTACAATGAGCAGTTCTTC. It is translated as CASRGSVNYQSSYNEQFF.

This clone was seen a single time. The V and J genes are TRBV19 and TRBJ2-7, with 8 bases that match TRBD2. CDR1 and CDR2 from the germline V gene are LNHDA and SQIVND (reference sequence). The CDR3 totals 14 residues. Trimming took 3 bases from V and 0 from J; bases not matched to a gene: 1. The CDR3 protein is CASSMTSASYEQYF. CDR3 DNA: TGTGCCAGTAGTATGACTAGCGCCTCCTACGAGCAGTACTTC.

The chain combines TRBV11-2 with TRBJ1-2, with 10 positions matching TRBD1. The CDR3 covers 15 residues. Trimming cost V 5 bases and J 5 bases; bases outside gene matches: 8. The germline V gene has CDR1 SGHAT and CDR2 FQNNGV. The CDR3 nucleotides are TGTGCCAGCAGCCCTAGGACAGGGGGACCTTATGGCTACACCTTC. It is translated as CASSPRTGGPYGYTF.

This clone was seen a single time. The chain combines TRBV19 with TRBJ2-5; D call uncertain. Germline CDR1 and CDR2: LNHDA and SQIVND (reference sequence). The CDR3 totals 14 residues. With 5 bases removed from V and 4 bases from J, the gap between germline ends came to 14 bases. In DNA, the CDR3 is TGTGCCAGTAGTGGACCCAGGAGAGGAGAGACCCAGTACTTC. It specifies CASSGPRRGETQYF.

J is TRBJ2-1 and V is TRBV13; 10 bases are a match to TRBD1. Germline CDR1 reads PRHDT; CDR2 reads FYEKMQ (reference sequence). CDR3 size: 14 residues. The V gene end was trimmed by 5 bases and the J gene end by 7 bases; junction bases not matched to a gene: 5. This chain's CDR3 is CASSGDRGGNEQFF. The CDR3 nucleotides are TGTGCCAGCAGCGGGGACAGGGGAGGGAATGAGCAGTTCTTC. The full variable domain, completed using reference TRBV13 and TRBJ2-1, is AAGVIQSPRHLIKEKRETATLKCYPIPRHDTVYWYQQGPGQDPQFLISFYEKMQSDKGSIPDRFSAQQFSDYHSELNMSSLELGDSALYFCASSGDRGGNEQFFGPGTRLTVL.

This clone is a singleton in its sample. The chain carries TRBV14 and TRBJ1-1; 9 nucleotides align to TRBD1. The V segment lost 0 bases and the J segment 2 bases; nucleotides outside the gene matches: 13. The CDR3 length is 19 residues. The V gene's germline CDR1 is SGHDN and CDR2 FVKESK. The CDR3 nucleotides read TGTGCCAGCAGCCAAGATTGGGACAGGGTAAGGGGGCCCAACACTGAAGCTTTCTTT. It encodes CASSQDWDRVRGPNTEAFF.

This chain connects TRBV11-2 to TRBJ2-1; D is unclear. Between the trimmed V and J ends, which lost 5 bases and 4 bases, there was a span of 24 bases. Germline-derived CDR1 and CDR2 are SGHAT and FQNNGV. This CDR3 comprises 18 residues. The chain's CDR3 is CASSISLGSPGFYNEQFF. As DNA, the CDR3 is TGTGCCAGCAGCATCTCCCTGGGGTCCCCCGGCTTTTACAATGAGCAGTTCTTC.

V gene TRBV11-2 combines with J gene TRBJ2-7, with TRBD2 as a possible D gene (6 bases). The germline gives CDR1 SGHAT, CDR2 FQNNGV. V shed 2 bases and J shed 5 bases, with 10 bases lying between them. The CDR3 is made up of 13 amino acids. CDR3 nucleotides: TGTGCCAGCAGCTTAATCGGGGGAAACGAGCAGTACTTC. Its protein product is CASSLIGGNEQYF.

This clone has ten or more counts. The V call is TRBV6-1, the J call TRBJ2-3; 11 bases agree with TRBD2. The germline gives CDR1 MNHNS, CDR2 SASEGT. The CDR3 consists of 17 residues. With 2 bases clipped from V and 6 bases from J, the junction kept 10 bases outside the gene matches. For the CDR3, the DNA is TGTGCCAGCAGTGAATTATGGAGGCTAGCGGGAGGTGATACGCAGTATTTT. Protein sequence: CASSELWRLAGGDTQYF.

The chain joins TRBV5-1 to TRBJ2-1; TRBD2 is a possible D gene (6 bases). Germline CDR1 and CDR2: SGHRS and YFSETQ. V was cut by 8 bases and J by 3 bases, with 12 bases left in between. The length of the CDR3 is 13 residues. CDR3 nucleotides: TGCGCCAGTAGGGACTCCCACTACAATGAGCAGTTCTTC. Amino acids: CASRDSHYNEQFF.

This chain joins TRBV28 and TRBJ1-4, with 11 bases identical to TRBD1. The V and J ends lost 0 bases and 8 bases, in that order; junction bases with no gene match: 5. Germline CDR1 reads MDHEN; CDR2 reads SYDVKM. The CDR3 loop spans 16 amino acids. DNA for the CDR3: TGTGCCAGCAGTTTATGGGACAGGGGGCGGGAGGAAAAACTGTTTTTT. Its protein is CASSLWDRGREEKLFF.

The J gene is TRBJ1-5, the V gene TRBV5-1, with a tentative D call TRBD1 (6 bases). Trimming left V 4 bases short and J 4 bases short, with 12 bases between. CDR1 is SGHRS and CDR2 is YFSETQ in the germline V gene. The CDR3 spans 14 residues. In nucleotides, the CDR3 is TGCGCCAGCAGCCTCGGACAGCTAAATCAGCCCCAGCATTTT. Protein sequence: CASSLGQLNQPQHF.

The CDR3, as DNA: TGTGCCAGCAGGATGGGGGCTAGCGCCACAGATACGCAGTATTTT. Its translation is CASRMGASATDTQYF. The chain is built from TRBV5-4 and TRBJ2-3, with D tentatively TRBD1 or TRBD2 (6 bases each). The CDR3 is 15 amino acids. The V gene's germline CDR1 is SGHNT and CDR2 YYREEE (reference sequence). V gave up 5 bases and J gave up 2 bases, with 15 bases separating them.

The chain has TRBV30 and TRBJ2-1; 8 bases map to TRBD2. Looked up from germline, CDR1 is GTSNPN and CDR2 is SVGIG (reference sequence). J gave up 6 bases and V 0 bases, and 19 bases lay outside the gene matches. This CDR3 region has 19 residues. The CDR3 spells CAWSVQVPGGAAWVNEQFF. The DNA for the CDR3 is TGTGCCTGGAGTGTACAGGTCCCCGGGGGGGCCGCGTGGGTCAATGAGCAGTTCTTC.

This clone was counted a single time. V usage is TRBV7-2 and J usage is TRBJ1-2; 8 positions agree with TRBD1. The CDR3 consists of 15 residues. CDR1 is SGHTA and CDR2 is FQGNSA in the germline V gene. V gave up 5 bases and J gave up 4 bases; unmatched junction bases: 9. The CDR3 is CASSPNRQGLYGYTF. The CDR3 bases are TGTGCCAGCAGCCCAAACCGACAGGGGCTCTATGGCTACACCTTC.

The rearrangement joins TRBV7-9 to TRBJ1-5; D unresolved. This CDR3 comprises 15 residues. The V end lost 7 bases, the J end lost 3 bases, and 16 bases lay between the germline ends. Looked up from germline, CDR1 is SEHNR and CDR2 is FQNEAQ (reference sequence). In nucleotides, the CDR3 is TGTGCCAGCAACCGAAGATGGGGAAACAATCAGCCCCAGCATTTT. This codes for CASNRRWGNNQPQHF.

This chain links TRBV5-4 with TRBJ2-1; D call uncertain. V lost 3 bases and J 3 bases, leaving 7 bases between the germline ends. The CDR3 is 13 amino acids. Looked up from germline, CDR1 is SGHNT and CDR2 is YYREEE (reference sequence). CDR3 bases: TGTGCCAGCAGCTCCCAGAACTACAATGAGCAGTTCTTC. Protein product: CASSSQNYNEQFF.

The chain uses TRBV5-4 and TRBJ2-3; D is undetermined. CDR1 SGHNT and CDR2 YYREEE come from the germline V gene (reference sequence). The CDR3 length is 14 residues. The V end was cut by 4 bases, the J end by 2 bases, with 11 bases between. CDR3 region: CASSGRTHTDTQYF. CDR3 bases: TGTGCCAGCAGCGGACGGACCCACACAGATACGCAGTATTTT.

The gene calls are TRBV5-4 and TRBJ1-4, with TRBD1 matching over 8 bases. The CDR3 sequence is 14 residues long. Germline V gene sequence: CDR1 SGHNT, CDR2 YYREEE (reference sequence). The ends lost 9 bases at V and 5 bases at J; junction bases unmatched: 9. The DNA for the CDR3 is TGTGCCATGGCCCGGACAGGGCTAAATGAAAAACTGTTTTTT. As protein: CAMARTGLNEKLFF.

V gene TRBV6-5 combines with J gene TRBJ2-7; D unclear. This CDR3 spans 12 amino acids. The germline V gene has CDR1 MNHEY and CDR2 SVGAGI. V lost 7 bases and J lost 1, with 8 bases in between. This CDR3 is CASTGPSYEQYF. The CDR3 DNA reads TGTGCCAGCACCGGTCCTTCCTACGAGCAGTACTTC.